This is a list of T cell receptor beta chains from one sample in a study of T cell repertoires in cytomegalovirus infection. TCRdb redid the calling of the reads with MiXCR, one entry per CDR3 protein. The data contain about 200,000 distinct CDR3 sequences, roughly 9.8% of them singletons. The specimen was PBMCs. These receptors were collected from a human donor in good health (CMV status not recorded). Some clones in this sample may be carry-over from other donors' samples. Each CDR3 is given with its conserved first and last residue. The order of the fields is clone size, V gene, J gene, CDR3 protein. Size is omitted from some rows. Given values are once, few, many or a class for expanded clones.

abundance: .; v_gene: TRBV3-1; j_gene: TRBJ2-1; CDR3aa: CASSHLQSRDDNEQFF
abundance: many; v_gene: TRBV28; j_gene: TRBJ1-4; CDR3aa: CASSKPGQGAEKLFF
abundance: few; v_gene: TRBV14; j_gene: TRBJ1-4; CDR3aa: CASSQGWRANEKLFF
abundance: many; v_gene: TRBV7-2; j_gene: TRBJ1-2; CDR3aa: CASSPGTGYGYTF
abundance: many; v_gene: TRBV14; j_gene: TRBJ1-4; CDR3aa: CASSFRQNPNEKLFF
abundance: few; v_gene: TRBV20-1; j_gene: TRBJ1-2; CDR3aa: CSAREGALSGYTF
abundance: few; v_gene: TRBV13; j_gene: TRBJ2-1; CDR3aa: CASSPSSGSINEQFF
abundance: .; v_gene: TRBV20-1; j_gene: TRBJ1-2; CDR3aa: CSGGQGFGYTF
abundance: .; v_gene: TRBV27; j_gene: TRBJ2-1; CDR3aa: CASSLNRGYNEQFF
abundance: few; v_gene: TRBV29-1; j_gene: TRBJ2-5; CDR3aa: CSVEVAQAETQYF
abundance: many; v_gene: TRBV20-1; j_gene: TRBJ1-1; CDR3aa: CSARGGNTEAFF
abundance: many; v_gene: TRBV7-2; j_gene: TRBJ1-2; CDR3aa: CASTTSGAWDGYTF
abundance: few; v_gene: TRBV29-1; j_gene: TRBJ2-2; CDR3aa: CSVRTGVQELFF
abundance: few; v_gene: TRBV19; j_gene: TRBJ1-5; CDR3aa: CASSISQGDQPQHF
abundance: many; v_gene: TRBV7-2; j_gene: TRBJ1-2; CDR3aa: CASSLEQGGNYGYTF
abundance: many; v_gene: TRBV5-4; j_gene: TRBJ2-1; CDR3aa: CASSLEATSGRASYNEQFF
abundance: many; v_gene: TRBV7-2; j_gene: TRBJ1-6; CDR3aa: CASSLNSPLHF
abundance: .; v_gene: TRBV20-1; j_gene: TRBJ2-7; CDR3aa: CSAQLLTSGRNYEQYF
abundance: .; v_gene: TRBV3-1; j_gene: TRBJ1-6; CDR3aa: CASSQKIGQLNSPLHF
abundance: few; v_gene: TRBV5-1; j_gene: TRBJ1-1; CDR3aa: CASRVAGDTEAFF
abundance: .; v_gene: TRBV6-5; j_gene: TRBJ2-2; CDR3aa: CASRGLAGWTGELFF
abundance: few; v_gene: TRBV3-1; j_gene: TRBJ2-7; CDR3aa: CASSQDYWDSTKQSYEQYF